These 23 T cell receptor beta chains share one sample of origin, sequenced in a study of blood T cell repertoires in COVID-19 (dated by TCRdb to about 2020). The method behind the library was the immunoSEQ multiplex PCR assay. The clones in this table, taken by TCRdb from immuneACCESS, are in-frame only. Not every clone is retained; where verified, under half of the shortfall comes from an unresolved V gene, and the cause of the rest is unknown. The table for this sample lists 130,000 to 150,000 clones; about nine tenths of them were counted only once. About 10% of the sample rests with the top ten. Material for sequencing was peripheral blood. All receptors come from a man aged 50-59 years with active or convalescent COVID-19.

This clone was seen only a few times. CDR3 coding DNA: TGTGCCAGCAGCTTAAGGGGAATGAGTGAAAAACTGTTTTTT. This translates into CASSLRGMSEKLFF. This rearrangement joins TRBV11-2 to TRBJ1-4, with a possible D match to TRBD1 (5 bases). Trimming took off 2 bases at V and 7 bases at J, with 11 bases between the two ends. CDR1 and CDR2 from the germline V gene are SGHAT and FQNNGV. The CDR3 totals 14 residues.

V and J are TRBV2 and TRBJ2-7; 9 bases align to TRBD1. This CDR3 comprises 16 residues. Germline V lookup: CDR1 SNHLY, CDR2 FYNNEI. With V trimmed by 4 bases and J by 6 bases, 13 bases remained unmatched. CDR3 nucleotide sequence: TGTGCCAGCAGTGGAGGCCCCGGGACAGGGAGCAGCGAGCAGTACTTC. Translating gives CASSGGPGTGSSEQYF.

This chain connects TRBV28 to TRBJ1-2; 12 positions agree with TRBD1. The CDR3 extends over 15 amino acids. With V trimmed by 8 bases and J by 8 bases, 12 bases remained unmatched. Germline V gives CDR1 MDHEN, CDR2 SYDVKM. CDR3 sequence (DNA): TGTGCCAGCCGATCAATGGGACAGGGGGCGCGGGGCTACACCTTC. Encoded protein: CASRSMGQGARGYTF.

The CDR3: CASKTSGSTDTQYF. For the CDR3, the DNA is TGTGCCAGCAAGACTAGCGGGAGCACAGATACGCAGTATTTT. This sequence joins TRBV19 and TRBJ2-3, with 10 nucleotides matching TRBD2. The CDR3 covers 14 residues. Germline-derived CDR1 and CDR2 are LNHDA and SQIVND (reference sequence). Unmatched junction bases numbered 3, after V lost 9 bases and J lost 0 bases.

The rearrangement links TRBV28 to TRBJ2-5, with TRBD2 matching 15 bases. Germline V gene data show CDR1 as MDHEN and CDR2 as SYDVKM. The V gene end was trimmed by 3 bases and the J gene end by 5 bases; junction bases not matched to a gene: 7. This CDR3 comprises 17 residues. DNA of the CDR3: TGTGCCAGCAGTTTGGGACTAGCGGGAGGAACCCTTGAGACCCAGTACTTC. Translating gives CASSLGLAGGTLETQYF.

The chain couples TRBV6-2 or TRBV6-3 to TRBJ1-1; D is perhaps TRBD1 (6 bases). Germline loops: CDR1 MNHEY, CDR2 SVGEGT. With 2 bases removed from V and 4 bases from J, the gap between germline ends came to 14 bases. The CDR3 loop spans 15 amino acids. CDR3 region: CASSYGGGGGTEAFF. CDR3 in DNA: TGTGCCAGCAGTTACGGAGGGGGAGGGGGCACTGAAGCTTTCTTT.

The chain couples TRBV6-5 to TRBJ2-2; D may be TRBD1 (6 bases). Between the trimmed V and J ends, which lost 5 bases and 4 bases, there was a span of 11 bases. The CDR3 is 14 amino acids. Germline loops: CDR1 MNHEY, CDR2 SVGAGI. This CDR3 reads CASSLRGGTGELFF. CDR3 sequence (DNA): TGTGCCAGCAGTCTCAGGGGCGGCACCGGGGAGCTGTTTTTT.

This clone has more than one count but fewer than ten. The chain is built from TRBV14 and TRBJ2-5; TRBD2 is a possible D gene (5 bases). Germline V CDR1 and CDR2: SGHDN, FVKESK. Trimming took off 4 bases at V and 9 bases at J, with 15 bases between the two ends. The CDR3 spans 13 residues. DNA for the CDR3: TGTGCCAGCAGCCCCTTCCAGAGCGGTGCCCAGTACTTC. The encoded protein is CASSPFQSGAQYF.

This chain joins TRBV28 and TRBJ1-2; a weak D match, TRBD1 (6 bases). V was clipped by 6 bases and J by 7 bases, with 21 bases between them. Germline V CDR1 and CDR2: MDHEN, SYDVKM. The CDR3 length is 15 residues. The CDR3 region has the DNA TGTGCCAGCAGCCCCGACCCCAGGGGAAGGGGTGGCTACACCTTC. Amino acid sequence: CASSPDPRGRGGYTF.

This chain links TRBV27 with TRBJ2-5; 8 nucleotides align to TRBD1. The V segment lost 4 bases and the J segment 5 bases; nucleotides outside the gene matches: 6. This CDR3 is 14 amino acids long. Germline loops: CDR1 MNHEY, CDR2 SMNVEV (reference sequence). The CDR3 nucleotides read TGTGCCAGCAGTTCAGGGGGCCTTCGGGAGACCCAGTACTTC. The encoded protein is CASSSGGLRETQYF.

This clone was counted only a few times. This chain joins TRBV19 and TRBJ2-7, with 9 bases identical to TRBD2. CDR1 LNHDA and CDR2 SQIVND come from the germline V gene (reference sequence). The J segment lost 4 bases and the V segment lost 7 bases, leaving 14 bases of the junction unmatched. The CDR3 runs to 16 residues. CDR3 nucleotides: TGTGCCAGTACGCCGACTAGCGGAGTTATCTTATACGAGCAGTACTTC. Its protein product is CASTPTSGVILYEQYF. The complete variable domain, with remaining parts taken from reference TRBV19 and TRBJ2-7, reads DGGITQSPKYLFRKEGQNVTLSCEQNLNHDAMYWYRQDPGQGLRLIYYSQIVNDFQKGDIAEGYSVSREKKESFPLTVTSAQKNPTAFYLCASTPTSGVILYEQYFGPGTRLTVT.

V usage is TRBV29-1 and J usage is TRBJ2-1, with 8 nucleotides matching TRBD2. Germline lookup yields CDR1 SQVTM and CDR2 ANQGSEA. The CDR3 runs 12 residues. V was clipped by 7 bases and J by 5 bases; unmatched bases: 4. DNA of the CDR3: TGCAGCGCTGGACTAGCCCACAATGAGCAGTTCTTC. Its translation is CSAGLAHNEQFF.

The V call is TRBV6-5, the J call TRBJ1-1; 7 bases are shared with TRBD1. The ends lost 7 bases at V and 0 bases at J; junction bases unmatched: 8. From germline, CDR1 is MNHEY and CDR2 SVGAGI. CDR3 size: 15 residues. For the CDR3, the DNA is TGTGCCAGCAAAAAGACAGGGCCCATGAACACTGAAGCTTTCTTT. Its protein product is CASKKTGPMNTEAFF.

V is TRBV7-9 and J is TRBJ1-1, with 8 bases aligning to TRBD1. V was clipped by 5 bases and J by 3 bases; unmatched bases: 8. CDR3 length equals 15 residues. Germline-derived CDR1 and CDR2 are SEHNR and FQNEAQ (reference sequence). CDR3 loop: CASSPRSGGYTEAFF. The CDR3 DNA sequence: TGTGCCAGCAGCCCCAGGTCAGGGGGCTACACTGAAGCTTTCTTT.

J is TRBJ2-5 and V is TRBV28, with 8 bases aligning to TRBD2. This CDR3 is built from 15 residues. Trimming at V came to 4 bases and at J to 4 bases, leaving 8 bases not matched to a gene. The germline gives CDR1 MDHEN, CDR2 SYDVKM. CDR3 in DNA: TGTGCCAGCAGTTCGACTAGCGCCGGGGGAGAGACCCAGTACTTC. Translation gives CASSSTSAGGETQYF.

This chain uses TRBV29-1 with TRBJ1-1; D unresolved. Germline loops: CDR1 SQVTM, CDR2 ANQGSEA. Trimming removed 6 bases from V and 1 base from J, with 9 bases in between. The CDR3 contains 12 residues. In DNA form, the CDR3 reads TGCAGCGTCAAAGACTGGAACACTGAAGCTTTCTTT. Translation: CSVKDWNTEAFF.

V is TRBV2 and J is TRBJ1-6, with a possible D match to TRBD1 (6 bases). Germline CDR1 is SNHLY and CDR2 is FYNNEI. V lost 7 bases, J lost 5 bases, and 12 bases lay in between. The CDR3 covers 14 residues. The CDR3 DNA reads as TGTGCCAGCAACCTCAGGGGAGATAATTCACCCCTCCACTTT. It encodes CASNLRGDNSPLHF.

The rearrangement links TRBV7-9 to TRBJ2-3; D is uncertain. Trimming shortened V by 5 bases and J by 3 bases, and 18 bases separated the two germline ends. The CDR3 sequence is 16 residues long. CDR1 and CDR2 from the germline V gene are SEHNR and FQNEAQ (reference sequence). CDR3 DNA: TGTGCCAGCAGCCCCCCAAGGCACTATTCTACAGATACGCAGTATTTT. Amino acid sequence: CASSPPRHYSTDTQYF.

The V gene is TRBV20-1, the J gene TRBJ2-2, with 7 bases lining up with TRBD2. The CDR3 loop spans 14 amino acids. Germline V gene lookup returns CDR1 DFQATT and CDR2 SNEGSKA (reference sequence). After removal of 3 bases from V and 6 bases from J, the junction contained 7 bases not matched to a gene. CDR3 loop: CSASRASGSGELFF. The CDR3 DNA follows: TGCAGTGCTAGTCGGGCTAGCGGTTCCGGGGAGCTGTTTTTT.

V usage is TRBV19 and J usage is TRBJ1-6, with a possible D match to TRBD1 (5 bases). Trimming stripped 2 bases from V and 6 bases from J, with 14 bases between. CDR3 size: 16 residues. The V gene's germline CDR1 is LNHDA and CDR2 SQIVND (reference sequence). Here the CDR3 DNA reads TGTGCCAGTAGTATAACAAGGGGTAGTGGTAATTCACCCCTCCACTTT. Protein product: CASSITRGSGNSPLHF.

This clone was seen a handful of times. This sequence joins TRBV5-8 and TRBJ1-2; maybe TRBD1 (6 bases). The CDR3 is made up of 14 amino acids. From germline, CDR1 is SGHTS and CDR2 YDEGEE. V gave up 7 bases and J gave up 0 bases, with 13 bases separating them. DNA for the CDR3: TGTGCCAGCCTCCCAGGGACATCTAACTATGGCTACACCTTC. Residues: CASLPGTSNYGYTF.

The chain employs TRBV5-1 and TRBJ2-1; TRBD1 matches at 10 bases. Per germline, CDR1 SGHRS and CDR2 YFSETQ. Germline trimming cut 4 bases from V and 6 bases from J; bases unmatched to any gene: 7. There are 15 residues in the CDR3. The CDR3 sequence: CASSLTGTGVNEQFF. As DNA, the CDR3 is TGCGCCAGCAGCCTCACCGGGACAGGGGTCAATGAGCAGTTCTTC.

The CDR3 DNA is TGCGCCAGCAGCCAAGAAGGGGGGGCAAGTTCCTACGAGCAGTACTTC. This codes for CASSQEGGASSYEQYF. V is TRBV4-1 and J is TRBJ2-7, with a possible D match to TRBD2 (7 bases). Germline V CDR1 and CDR2: MGHRA, YSYEKL. The CDR3 loop spans 16 amino acids. V lost 0 bases, J lost 1 base, and 13 bases lay in between.